This entry features one T cell receptor (beta chain) sequence. This table comes from immunoSEQ multiplex PCR, and its TCRdb copy is limited to in-frame clones, with some not included. Among about 210,000 clones listed, about 89% were seen once. This sample stems from a study of blood T cell repertoires in COVID-19. Study overall: Acute and convalescent COVID-19 samples came from the United States, Italy and Spain.

Cohort 3 donors were reported recovered after two negative PCRs, clearance, or symptom resolution. The CDR3 length is 13 residues. Trimming took off 2 bases at V and 1 base at J, with 6 bases between the two ends. Germline-derived CDR1 and CDR2 are GTSNPN and SVGIG (reference sequence). Specimen: PBMCs or T cells enriched from blood (not recorded which). The chain couples TRBV30 to TRBJ1-5, with D perhaps matching TRBD1 (5 bases). The sequence was collected from a woman between 18 and 29 years old who had recovered from COVID-19. The CDR3 nucleotides read TGTGCCTGGAGTAGGGGAAGCAATCAGCCCCAGCATTTT. It translates to CAWSRGSNQPQHF.